The 13 T cell receptor beta chains presented below share a single source sample, sequenced in a study of T cell responses to AZD1222 COVID-19 vaccine. Repertoires were generated with immunoSEQ multiplex PCR, while TCRdb's copy carries only in-frame clones and drops some. The top ten clones hold 0.7% to 1% of a sample with about 140,000 clones, just over 90% of them seen once. The specimen was peripheral blood, collected on day 0 of MenACWY control vaccination. Source of these receptors: an adult in good health.

The chain recombines TRBV5-4 with TRBJ1-4; the D is unclear. Germline CDR1 and CDR2: SGHNT and YYREEE (reference sequence). The CDR3 is made up of 13 amino acids. V lost 4 bases, J lost 4 bases, and 8 bases lay in between. CDR3 bases: TGTGCCAGCAGCCCCACGGGTAATGAAAAACTGTTTTTT. As protein: CASSPTGNEKLFF.

This clone was seen just once. The gene calls are TRBV29-1 and TRBJ1-4; D may be TRBD1 (6 bases). Trimming pared 6 bases from V and 8 bases from J, leaving 19 bases between. CDR3 length equals 14 residues. The germline V gene has CDR1 SQVTM and CDR2 ANQGSEA. CDR3: CSVDKSGAGEKLFF. The CDR3 nucleotides are TGCAGCGTGGACAAGTCAGGGGCGGGGGAAAAACTGTTTTTT.

The chain carries TRBV7-9 and TRBJ1-4, with TRBD1 matching over 9 bases. J lost 7 bases, V lost 5 bases, and 8 bases had no gene match. Germline loops: CDR1 SEHNR, CDR2 FQNEAQ (reference sequence). CDR3 size: 15 residues. The chain's CDR3 is CASSPRDRVFEKLFF. In nucleotides, the CDR3 is TGTGCCAGCAGCCCTCGGGACAGGGTTTTTGAAAAACTGTTTTTT.

The chain combines TRBV4-1 with TRBJ1-1, with 7 bases that match TRBD1. The germline gives CDR1 MGHRA, CDR2 YSYEKL. The CDR3 sequence is 14 residues long. Unmatched junction bases numbered 0, after V lost 2 bases and J lost 0 bases. CDR3 loop: CASSQTGVNTEAFF. CDR3 DNA: TGCGCCAGCAGCCAAACAGGGGTGAACACTGAAGCTTTCTTT.

The V gene is TRBV6-5, the J gene TRBJ1-3; no clear D. The CDR3 has 14 residues. Germline loops: CDR1 MNHEY, CDR2 SVGAGI. V lost 6 bases to trimming and J lost 4 bases, with 13 bases between them. DNA for the CDR3: TGTGCCAGCAGCGGGGAGGATCGGGGAAACACCATATATTTT. This gives the protein CASSGEDRGNTIYF.

The CDR3 DNA reads as TGTGCCAGCAGCTCCAGGGAAGCCAAAAACATTCAGTACTTC. As protein: CASSSREAKNIQYF. The genes are TRBV5-4 and TRBJ2-4; weak D call: TRBD1 (5 bases). The CDR3 has 14 amino acids. The germline gives CDR1 SGHNT, CDR2 YYREEE (reference sequence). The V and J ends lost 3 bases and 0 bases respectively, with 7 bases between them.

This chain links TRBV27 with TRBJ1-2; D is ambiguous. The germline V gene has CDR1 MNHEY and CDR2 SMNVEV (reference sequence). The ends were cut back, 2 bases at V and 5 bases at J, with 12 bases in the middle. This CDR3 is 14 amino acids long. CDR3 sequence: CASSLSPVGYGYTF. In DNA, the CDR3 is TGTGCCAGCAGTTTAAGCCCGGTGGGGTATGGCTACACCTTC.

The chain combines TRBV5-8 with TRBJ1-3; no firm D call. The germline gives CDR1 SGHTS, CDR2 YDEGEE. This CDR3 has 16 amino acids. V was trimmed by 0 bases and J by 0 bases, leaving 10 bases between them. CDR3 in DNA: TGTGCCAGCAGCTTGGCGTTTCACTTCTCTGGAAACACCATATATTTT. Translation gives CASSLAFHFSGNTIYF. Combining the CDR3 with reference TRBV5-8 and TRBJ1-3 gives the whole variable domain EAGVTQSPTHLIKTRGQQATLRCSPISGHTSVYWYQQALGLGLQFLLWYDEGEERNRGNFPPRFSGRQFPNYSSELNVNALELEDSALYLCASSLAFHFSGNTIYFGEGSWLTVV.

In its sample, this clone was seen a few times. This rearrangement joins TRBV9 to TRBJ1-2; D is unclear. The CDR3 extends over 16 amino acids. CDR1 and CDR2 (germline): SGDLS, YYNGEE. Deletions cut 3 bases from V and 12 bases from J, with 27 bases between. The CDR3 DNA reads TGTGCCAGCAGCGCCCGCCTGCGGGTAGCGGTCGGTTGGGACACCTTC. Residues: CASSARLRVAVGWDTF.

The chain has TRBV18 and TRBJ1-1; TRBD1 might be the D (6 bases). Germline assignment: CDR1 KGHSH and CDR2 LQKENI. The CDR3 is 14 amino acids. Trimming took 4 bases from V and 7 from J, leaving 16 bases between them. The CDR3 sequence is CASSLQGLPVEAFF. The CDR3 DNA follows: TGTGCCAGCTCACTACAGGGACTGCCGGTTGAAGCTTTCTTT.

This chain uses TRBV18 with TRBJ1-1, with 7 bases that match TRBD1. Trimming took 3 bases from V and 5 from J; bases not matched to a gene: 6. CDR1 KGHSH and CDR2 LQKENI come from the germline V gene. The CDR3 loop spans 14 amino acids. CDR3 loop: CASSPSRDSTEAFF. As DNA, the CDR3 is TGTGCCAGCTCACCGTCCCGGGACAGTACTGAAGCTTTCTTT.

V gene TRBV5-4 combines with J gene TRBJ2-1; TRBD2 is a possible D gene (6 bases). Trimming took off 3 bases at V and 10 bases at J, with 8 bases between the two ends. The CDR3 spans 11 residues. The germline V gene encodes CDR1 SGHNT and CDR2 YYREEE (reference sequence). CDR3 sequence (DNA): TGTGCCAGCAGCTGGGAGGTAGAGCAGTTCTTC. Amino acid sequence: CASSWEVEQFF.

This sequence joins TRBV11-2 and TRBJ1-5; 8 bases fit TRBD1. The CDR3 runs to 14 residues. Germline V gene lookup returns CDR1 SGHAT and CDR2 FQNNGV. The ends lost 4 bases at V and 4 bases at J; junction bases unmatched: 3. Here the CDR3 DNA reads TGTGCCAGCAGCTGTGACAGGGGAAATCAGCCCCAGCATTTT. Translated: CASSCDRGNQPQHF.